This passage covers 31 T cell receptor beta chains from one sample sequenced in a study of T cell responses to AZD1222 COVID-19 vaccine (dated by TCRdb to about 2021). Library creation used the immunoSEQ multiplex PCR assay. Here the immuneACCESS table is served through TCRdb, limited to in-frame sequences with V and J called. Missing clones are a known gap in these copies; in checked studies unresolved V genes cover under half, and the rest lacks a known reason. The sample table lists about 150,000 clones, around 86% of them with a count of one. The top ten constitute about 8.9% of the sample. The time point tag for this specimen amounts to: about 28 days (+/-7) after the second vaccine dose. Source: peripheral blood, taken 28 days after the second AZD1222 dose. The receptors here all came from an adult who received the AZD1222 COVID-19 vaccine.

The V gene is TRBV2, the J gene TRBJ2-7; 11 positions agree with TRBD1. Germline V lookup: CDR1 SNHLY, CDR2 FYNNEI. This CDR3 is built from 14 residues. V gave up 7 bases and J gave up 1 base; unmatched junction bases: 3. CDR3 in DNA: TGTGCCAGCACCGGGACAGGGGGGTCCTACGAGCAGTACTTC. Residues: CASTGTGGSYEQYF.

The chain is built from TRBV6-4 and TRBJ2-1; 9 bases line up with TRBD2. The CDR3 runs to 15 residues. V shed 2 bases, J shed 3 bases, and the junction held 2 bases outside the gene matches. The germline CDR1 and CDR2 sequences are MRHNA and SNTAGT. CDR3 nucleotide sequence: TGTGCCAGCAGTGACCAGACTAGCGGCTACAATGAGCAGTTCTTC. Translated, it gives CASSDQTSGYNEQFF.

The V gene is TRBV5-4, the J gene TRBJ2-5, with D possibly matching TRBD1 (5 bases). V was trimmed by 7 bases and J by 5 bases, leaving 15 bases between them. CDR1 and CDR2 (germline): SGHNT, YYREEE (reference sequence). This CDR3 has 13 amino acids. In DNA form, the CDR3 reads TGTGCCAGCTCTACAGGCCCCAGGGAGACCCAGTACTTC. Translating gives CASSTGPRETQYF.

The rearrangement joins TRBV3-1 (or the pseudogene TRBV3-2) to TRBJ2-1, with D tentatively TRBD2 (6 bases). From germline, CDR1 is LGHDT and CDR2 YNNKEL (reference sequence). This CDR3 has 16 residues. V was pared by 4 bases and J by 6 bases, with 19 bases between. In DNA form, the CDR3 reads TGTGCCAGCAGCCCAATAGACCCAACTAGCAGCAATGAGCAGTTCTTC. Translation: CASSPIDPTSSNEQFF.

The chain's CDR3 is CAIRAGGPQETQYF. The CDR3 region has the DNA TGTGCCATACGGGCGGGAGGCCCACAAGAGACCCAGTACTTC. V is TRBV10-3 and J is TRBJ2-5, with 8 bases fitting TRBD2. The CDR3 spans 14 residues. The trim removed 9 bases at V and 2 bases at J, leaving 8 bases unmatched. The germline CDR1 and CDR2 sequences are ENHRY and SYGVKD.

CDR3 DNA sequence: TGTGCCAGTAGTAGCGGGACAGGGCCAGATACGCAGTATTTT. Translating it yields CASSSGTGPDTQYF. V and J are TRBV19 and TRBJ2-3; TRBD1 matches at 9 bases. The ends lost 4 bases at V and 4 bases at J; junction bases unmatched: 3. Germline V gene lookup returns CDR1 LNHDA and CDR2 SQIVND (reference sequence). This CDR3 contains 14 residues.

The chain recombines TRBV5-6 with TRBJ2-7, with no clear D. Trimming removed 0 bases at V and 2 bases at J, with 12 bases between. CDR1 is SGHDT and CDR2 is YYEEEE in the germline V gene. The CDR3 runs to 15 residues. CDR3 nucleotides: TGTGCCAGCAGCTTGGCGGTGGGTATTACCTACGAGCAGTACTTC. Translating gives CASSLAVGITYEQYF.

CDR3 nucleotides: TGTGCCAGCAGTGAAGATACGGGGACGTACAATGAGCAGTTCTTC. Translating it yields CASSEDTGTYNEQFF. The V call is TRBV6-1, the J call TRBJ2-1, with D perhaps assigned TRBD1 or TRBD2 (5 bases each). This CDR3 has 15 amino acids. Germline V CDR1 and CDR2: MNHNS, SASEGT. Trimming stripped 1 base from V and 4 bases from J, with 11 bases between.

The chain employs TRBV6-6 and TRBJ2-1; D is ambiguous. CDR3 length: 15 amino acids. The germline gives CDR1 MNHNY, CDR2 SVGAGI (reference sequence). V gave up 7 bases and J gave up 0 bases, with 13 bases separating them. CDR3 sequence: CASTSTPSSYNEQFF. The DNA for the CDR3 is TGTGCCAGCACTTCTACTCCGAGCTCCTACAATGAGCAGTTCTTC.

V and J are TRBV6-2 or TRBV6-3 and TRBJ2-2; TRBD2 might be the D (5 bases). Trimming stripped 4 bases from V and 6 bases from J, with 24 bases between. This CDR3 spans 18 amino acids. Germline loops: CDR1 MNHEY, CDR2 SVGEGT. The CDR3 region has the DNA TGTGCCAGCAGTTCCCCTCCAACTCAGAGTGCCGGGGCCGGGGAGCTGTTTTTT. Its protein product is CASSSPPTQSAGAGELFF.

This clone was found once. V is TRBV11-1 and J is TRBJ2-1, with 11 bases identical to TRBD2. With 5 bases clipped from V and 6 bases from J, the junction kept 6 bases outside the gene matches. CDR1 and CDR2 from the germline V gene are SGHAT and FQDESV (reference sequence). The CDR3 covers 15 residues. CDR3 nucleotides: TGTGCCAGCAGCCCCTTTACTAGCGGGAGCAATGAGCAGTTCTTC. This sequence encodes CASSPFTSGSNEQFF.

J is TRBJ2-2 and V is TRBV5-4; 10 bases agree with TRBD1. CDR3 length equals 16 residues. CDR1 is SGHNT, CDR2 YYREEE, per germline (reference sequence). V dropped 3 bases and J dropped 4; count of bases not matched to a gene: 6. The CDR3 reads CASSSQTGGGTGELFF. As DNA, the CDR3 is TGTGCCAGCAGCTCTCAGACAGGGGGCGGCACCGGGGAGCTGTTTTTT.

J is TRBJ1-6 and V is TRBV5-6; TRBD1 is a possible D gene (5 bases). The CDR3 is made up of 16 amino acids. The germline V and J ends were trimmed by 3 bases and 6 bases, with 16 bases remaining between them. The germline gives CDR1 SGHDT, CDR2 YYEEEE. The CDR3 here is CASSWGRARTNSPLHF. The CDR3 bases are TGTGCCAGCAGCTGGGGCCGGGCCAGAACTAATTCACCCCTCCACTTT.

The chain carries TRBV3-1 (or the pseudogene TRBV3-2) and TRBJ2-7; 7 nucleotides align to TRBD2. Germline CDR1 reads LGHDT; CDR2 reads YNNKEL (reference sequence). This CDR3 has 15 amino acids. V gave up 0 bases and J gave up 4 bases; unmatched junction bases: 6. CDR3 loop: CASSQDFAGVYEQYF. The CDR3 nucleotides are TGTGCCAGCAGCCAAGATTTCGCGGGGGTATACGAGCAGTACTTC.

The rearrangement links TRBV4-3 to TRBJ2-3, with D uncertain. This CDR3 comprises 15 residues. V was pared by 0 bases and J by 1 base, with 8 bases between. Per germline, CDR1 LGHNA and CDR2 YSLEER. This CDR3 reads CASSQDDPGTDTQYF. The DNA for the CDR3 is TGCGCCAGCAGCCAAGATGATCCAGGCACAGATACGCAGTATTTT.

The chain uses TRBV5-4 and TRBJ1-2; D remains unclear. The V gene's germline CDR1 is SGHNT and CDR2 YYREEE (reference sequence). CDR3 length: 13 amino acids. V lost 0 bases, J lost 5 bases, and 8 bases lay in between. CDR3 residues: CASSLEFQYGYTF. Here the CDR3 DNA reads TGTGCCAGCAGCTTGGAATTTCAATATGGCTACACCTTC.

The rearrangement joins TRBV5-6 to TRBJ1-5; no clear D. The germline V gene has CDR1 SGHDT and CDR2 YYEEEE. V lost 0 bases and J 7 bases, leaving 11 bases between the germline ends. The length of the CDR3 is 14 residues. CDR3 in amino acids: CASSLGRVGQPQHF. DNA for the CDR3: TGTGCCAGCAGCTTGGGTAGGGTTGGCCAGCCCCAGCATTTT.

The chain employs TRBV9 and TRBJ1-5, with D unresolved. The germline V and J ends were trimmed by 0 bases and 0 bases, with 7 bases remaining between them. The CDR3 is 15 residues long. Germline assignment: CDR1 SGDLS and CDR2 YYNGEE. CDR3 nucleotide sequence: TGTGCCAGCAGCGTAGACGGTGATAGCAATCAGCCCCAGCATTTT. This sequence encodes CASSVDGDSNQPQHF.

This clone was observed a handful of times. Different DNA sequences within this sample yield the same CDR3. V usage is TRBV28 and J usage is TRBJ1-3; D is unclear. CDR1 MDHEN and CDR2 SYDVKM come from the germline V gene. This CDR3 is 12 amino acids long. The V end lost 3 bases, the J end lost 3 bases, and 3 bases lay between the germline ends. In DNA, the CDR3 is TGTGCCAGCAGTTTTCGTGGAAACACCATATATTTT. As protein: CASSFRGNTIYF. The whole variable domain, filled in from reference TRBV28 and TRBJ1-3, reads DVKVTQSSRYLVKRTGEKVFLECVQDMDHENMFWYRQDPGLGLRLIYFSYDVKMKEKGDIPEGYSVSREKKERFSLILESASTNQTSMYLCASSFRGNTIYFGEGSWLTVV.

The J gene is TRBJ1-5, the V gene TRBV19, with 11 positions matching TRBD1. Germline assignment: CDR1 LNHDA and CDR2 SQIVND (reference sequence). The CDR3 loop spans 13 amino acids. With 10 bases clipped from V and 6 bases from J, the junction kept 5 bases outside the gene matches. DNA of the CDR3: TGTGCCATAGGGACAGGGGGTATTCAGCCCCAGCATTTT. It is translated as CAIGTGGIQPQHF.

The gene calls are TRBV28 and TRBJ2-1; 7 nucleotides match TRBD2. There are 15 residues in the CDR3. Trimming took 5 bases from V and 2 from J; bases not matched to a gene: 6. CDR1 is MDHEN and CDR2 is SYDVKM in the germline V gene. The CDR3 DNA reads as TGTGCCAGCAGTATGACTAGCAATGCCTACAATGAGCAGTTCTTC. The encoded protein is CASSMTSNAYNEQFF.

The chain combines TRBV2 with TRBJ1-4; TRBD1 aligns across 7 bases. Germline V gives CDR1 SNHLY, CDR2 FYNNEI. The V and J ends lost 5 bases and 8 bases, in that order; junction bases with no gene match: 8. This CDR3 is built from 14 residues. CDR3 amino acids: CASSRQGVSEKLFF. CDR3 bases: TGTGCCAGCAGTAGACAGGGAGTCAGCGAAAAACTGTTTTTT.

V and J are TRBV10-3 and TRBJ1-2; 8 bases map to TRBD1. The CDR3 contains 18 residues. From germline, CDR1 is ENHRY and CDR2 SYGVKD. V trimming: 4 bases; J trimming: 0 bases; junction bases outside the gene matches: 13. Here the CDR3 DNA reads TGTGCCATCAGTGTATTACGGACAGGGAGGGATCCTAACTATGGCTACACCTTC. It is translated as CAISVLRTGRDPNYGYTF.

The sample holds one count of this clone. This chain uses TRBV29-1 with TRBJ2-7; 8 bases are a match to TRBD1. This CDR3 is built from 11 residues. Germline assignment: CDR1 SQVTM and CDR2 ANQGSEA. The ends lost 3 bases at V and 6 bases at J; junction bases unmatched: 1. The CDR3 sequence: CSVDGQGEQYF. In DNA, the CDR3 is TGCAGCGTTGATGGACAGGGCGAGCAGTACTTC.

The chain carries TRBV6-2 or TRBV6-3 and TRBJ2-5; perhaps D is TRBD1 or TRBD2 (5 bases each). This CDR3 is built from 15 residues. Germline V gene lookup returns CDR1 MNHEY and CDR2 SVGEGT. With 0 bases removed from V and 7 bases from J, the gap between germline ends came to 15 bases. The CDR3, as DNA: TGTGCCAGCAGTTACTCGAGGGGCGGAACATGGACCCAGTACTTC. Its translation is CASSYSRGGTWTQYF.

This chain joins TRBV9 and TRBJ1-4; D possibly corresponds to TRBD1 (5 bases). V lost 0 bases and J 4 bases, leaving 13 bases between the germline ends. CDR1 and CDR2 from the germline V gene are SGDLS and YYNGEE. The CDR3 is 16 residues long. In DNA form, the CDR3 reads TGTGCCAGCAGCGTAGGGCCGAGGGGACTTAATGAAAAACTGTTTTTT. Residues: CASSVGPRGLNEKLFF.

The count of this clone is one. The chain combines TRBV6-2 or TRBV6-3 with TRBJ1-2; 7 nucleotides match TRBD1. Germline values: CDR1 MNHEY, CDR2 SVGEGT. Germline trimming cut 6 bases from V and 9 bases from J; bases unmatched to any gene: 4. The CDR3 extends over 11 amino acids. CDR3 sequence reads: CASSPRGSYTF. CDR3 DNA: TGTGCCAGCAGCCCCAGGGGGAGCTACACCTTC.

This clone is a singleton in its sample. The chain is built from TRBV6-2 or TRBV6-3 and TRBJ2-7; TRBD2 matches at 8 bases. Germline CDR1 and CDR2: MNHEY and SVGEGT. V shed 0 bases and J 5 bases; nucleotides not matched to a gene: 6. This CDR3 has 15 amino acids. In DNA form, the CDR3 reads TGTGCCAGCAGTTACTCGTGGCGGGAGGATCACGAGCAGTACTTC. This codes for CASSYSWREDHEQYF.

The CDR3 loop reads CASSFEGLETQYF. CDR3 coding DNA: TGTGCCAGCAGCTTCGAGGGGTTAGAGACCCAGTACTTC. This rearrangement joins TRBV11-1 to TRBJ2-5; the D gene could be TRBD1 or TRBD2 (5 bases each). CDR1 SGHAT and CDR2 FQDESV come from the germline V gene (reference sequence). The CDR3 runs 13 residues. V was shortened by 3 bases and J by 4 bases, with 9 bases between the two germline ends.

The V call is TRBV29-1, the J call TRBJ1-1; D possibly corresponds to TRBD1 (6 bases). Germline loops: CDR1 SQVTM, CDR2 ANQGSEA. V gave up 7 bases and J gave up 4 bases, with 13 bases separating them. The length of the CDR3 is 12 residues. The CDR3 DNA sequence: TGCAGCGGTGACAGGCCCCTCACTGAAGCTTTCTTT. Its translation is CSGDRPLTEAFF.

The chain couples TRBV4-3 to TRBJ1-1; 8 positions agree with TRBD1. The V gene end was trimmed by 0 bases and the J gene end by 6 bases; junction bases not matched to a gene: 6. The CDR3 contains 15 residues. Germline lookup yields CDR1 LGHNA and CDR2 YSLEER. CDR3 sequence reads: CASSQDPRGQAEAFF. The CDR3 bases are TGCGCCAGCAGCCAAGATCCACGGGGACAGGCTGAAGCTTTCTTT.